The clone carrying this T cell receptor beta chain has just a few counts. Its specificity is not known. At one of its ends the junction is not consistent with the germline gene, which may arise from a read error. Vbeta (60) and Jbeta (13) primers were used in the PCR. Profiling relied on immunoSEQ multiplex PCR, and the TCRdb table lists in-frame clones only, not all of them. The table records 98,000 or so clones, approximately 76% of them present only once. The germline CDR1 and CDR2 sequences are SGHTA and FQGNSA. The CDR3 has 17 residues. Healthy bone marrow donors formed the donor group. This entry is derived from a study of cytomegalovirus exposure and HLA in healthy donors. Findings of the study overall: In an earlier analysis, productive rearrangement rates for most beta V segments clustered near 87% or 30%.

Sequenced input: PBMCs. The chain joins TRBV7-2 to TRBJ1-1; 8 positions agree with TRBD1. The TCR originated in a middle-aged man in good health and CMV-seronegative. The CDR3 loop reads CASSLVGVAGGNTEAFF. The CDR3, as DNA: TGTGCCAGCAGTTTAGTAGGAGTGGCAGGGGGCAACACTGAAGCTTTCTTT.